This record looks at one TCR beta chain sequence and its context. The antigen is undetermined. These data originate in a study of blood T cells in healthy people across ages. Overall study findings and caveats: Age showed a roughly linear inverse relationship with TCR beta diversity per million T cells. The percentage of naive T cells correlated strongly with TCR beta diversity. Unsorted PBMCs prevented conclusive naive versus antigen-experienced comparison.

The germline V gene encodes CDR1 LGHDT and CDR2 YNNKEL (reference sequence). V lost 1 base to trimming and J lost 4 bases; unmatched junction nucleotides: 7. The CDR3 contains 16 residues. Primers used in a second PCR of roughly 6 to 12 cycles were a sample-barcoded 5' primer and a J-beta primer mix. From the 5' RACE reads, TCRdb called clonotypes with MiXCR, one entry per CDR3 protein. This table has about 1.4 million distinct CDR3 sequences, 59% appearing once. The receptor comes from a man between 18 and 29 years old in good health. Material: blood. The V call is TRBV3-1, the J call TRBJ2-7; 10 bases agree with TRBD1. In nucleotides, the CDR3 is TGTGCCAGCAGCCAAGTAATGGGACAGGGGAATTACGAGCAGTACTTC. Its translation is CASSQVMGQGNYEQYF.